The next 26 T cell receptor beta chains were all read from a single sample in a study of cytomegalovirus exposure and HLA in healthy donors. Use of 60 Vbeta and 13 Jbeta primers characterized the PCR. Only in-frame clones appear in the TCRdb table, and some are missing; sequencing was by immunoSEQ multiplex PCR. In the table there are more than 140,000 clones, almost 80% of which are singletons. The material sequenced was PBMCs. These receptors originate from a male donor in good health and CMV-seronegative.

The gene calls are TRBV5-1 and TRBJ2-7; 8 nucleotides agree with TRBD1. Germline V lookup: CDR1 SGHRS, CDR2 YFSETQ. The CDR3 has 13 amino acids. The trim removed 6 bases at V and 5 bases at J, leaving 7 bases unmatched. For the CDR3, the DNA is TGCGCCAGCAAGACAGGGGCTAACAACGAGCAGTACTTC. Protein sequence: CASKTGANNEQYF. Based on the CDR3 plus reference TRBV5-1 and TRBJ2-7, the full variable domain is KAGVTQTPRYLIKTRGQQVTLSCSPISGHRSVSWYQQTPGQGLQFLFEYFSETQRNKGNFPGRFSGRQFSNSRSEMNVSTLELGDSALYLCASKTGANNEQYFGPGTRLTVT.

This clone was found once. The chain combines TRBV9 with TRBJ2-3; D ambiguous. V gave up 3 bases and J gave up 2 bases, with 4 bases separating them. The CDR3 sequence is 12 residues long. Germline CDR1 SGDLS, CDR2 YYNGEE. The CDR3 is CASSDYTDTQYF. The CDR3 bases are TGTGCCAGCAGCGATTACACAGATACGCAGTATTTT.

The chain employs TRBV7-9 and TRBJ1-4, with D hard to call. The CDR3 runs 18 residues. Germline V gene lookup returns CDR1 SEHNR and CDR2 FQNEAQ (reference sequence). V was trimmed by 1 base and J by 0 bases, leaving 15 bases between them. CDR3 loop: CASSLGGGGVATNEKLFF. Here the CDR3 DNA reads TGTGCCAGCAGCTTAGGAGGTGGAGGAGTTGCAACTAATGAAAAACTGTTTTTT.

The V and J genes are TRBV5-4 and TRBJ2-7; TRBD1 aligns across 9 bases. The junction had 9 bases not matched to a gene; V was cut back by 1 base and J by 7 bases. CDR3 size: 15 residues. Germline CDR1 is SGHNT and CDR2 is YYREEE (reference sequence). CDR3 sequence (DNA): TGTGCCAGCAGCTTGCCGTCTCGACAGGGGGGAGAGCAGTACTTC. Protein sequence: CASSLPSRQGGEQYF. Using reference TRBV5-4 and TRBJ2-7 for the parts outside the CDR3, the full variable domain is ETGVTQSPTHLIKTRGQQVTLRCSSQSGHNTVSWYQQALGQGPQFIFQYYREEENGRGNFPPRFSGLQFPNYSSELNVNALELDDSALYLCASSLPSRQGGEQYFGPGTRLTVT.

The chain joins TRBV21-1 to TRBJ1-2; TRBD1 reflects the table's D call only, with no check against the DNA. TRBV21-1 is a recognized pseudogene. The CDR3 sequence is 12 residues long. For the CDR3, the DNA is TGTGCCAGCAGTCTGGGGCACTATGGCTACACCTTC. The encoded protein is CASSLGHYGYTF.

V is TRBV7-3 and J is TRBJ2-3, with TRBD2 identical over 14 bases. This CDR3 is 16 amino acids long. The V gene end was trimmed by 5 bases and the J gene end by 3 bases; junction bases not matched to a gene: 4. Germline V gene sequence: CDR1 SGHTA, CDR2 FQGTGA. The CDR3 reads CASSVGLAGVTDTQYF. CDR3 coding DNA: TGTGCCAGCAGCGTGGGACTAGCGGGGGTGACAGATACGCAGTATTTT.

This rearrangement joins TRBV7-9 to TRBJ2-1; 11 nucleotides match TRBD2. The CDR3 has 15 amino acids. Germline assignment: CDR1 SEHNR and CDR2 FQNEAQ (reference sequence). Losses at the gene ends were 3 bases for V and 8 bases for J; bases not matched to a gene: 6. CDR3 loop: CASSLSSGGIYEQFF. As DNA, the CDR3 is TGTGCCAGCAGCTTGTCTAGCGGGGGGATCTATGAGCAGTTCTTC.

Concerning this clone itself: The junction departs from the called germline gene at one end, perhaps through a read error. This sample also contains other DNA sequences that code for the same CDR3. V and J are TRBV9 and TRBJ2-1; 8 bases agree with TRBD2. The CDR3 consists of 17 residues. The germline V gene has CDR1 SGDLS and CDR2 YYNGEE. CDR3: CASSVAQRGTPYNEQFF. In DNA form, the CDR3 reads TGTGCTAGCAGCGTAGCCCAGCGGGGGACCCCCTACAATGAGCAGTTCTTC.

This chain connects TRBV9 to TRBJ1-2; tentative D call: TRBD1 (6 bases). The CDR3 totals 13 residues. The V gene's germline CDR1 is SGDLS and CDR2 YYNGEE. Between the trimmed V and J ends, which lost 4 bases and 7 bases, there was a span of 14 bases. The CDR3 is CASSPTGSGGYTF. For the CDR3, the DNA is TGTGCCAGCAGCCCTACAGGGTCTGGTGGCTACACCTTC.

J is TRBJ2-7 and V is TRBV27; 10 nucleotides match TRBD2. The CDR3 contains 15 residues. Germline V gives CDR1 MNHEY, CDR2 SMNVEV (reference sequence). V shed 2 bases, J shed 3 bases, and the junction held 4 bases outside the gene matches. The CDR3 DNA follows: TGTGCCAGCAGTTTAAGACTAGCGGGTTACTACGAGCAGTACTTC. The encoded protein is CASSLRLAGYYEQYF.

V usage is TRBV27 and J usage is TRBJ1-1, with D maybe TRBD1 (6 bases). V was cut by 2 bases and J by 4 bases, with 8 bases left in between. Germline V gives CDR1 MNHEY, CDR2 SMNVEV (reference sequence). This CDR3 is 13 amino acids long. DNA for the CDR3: TGTGCCAGCAGTTTAAGAGGGGGCACTGAAGCTTTCTTT. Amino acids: CASSLRGGTEAFF.

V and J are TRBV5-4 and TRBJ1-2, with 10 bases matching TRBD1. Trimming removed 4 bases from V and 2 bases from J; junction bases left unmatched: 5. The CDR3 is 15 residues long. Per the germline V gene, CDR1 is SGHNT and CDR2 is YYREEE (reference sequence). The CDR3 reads CASSLPGQGNYGYTF. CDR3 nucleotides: TGTGCCAGCAGCCTCCCGGGACAGGGGAACTATGGCTACACCTTC.

The CDR3 nucleotides are TGTGCCTGGACCCAGGGCCGATCCTATAATTCACCCCTCCACTTT. Amino acids: CAWTQGRSYNSPLHF. The chain recombines TRBV30 with TRBJ1-6; a weak D match, TRBD1 (5 bases). Trimming stripped 4 bases from V and 1 base from J, with 11 bases between. The length of the CDR3 is 15 residues. CDR1 is GTSNPN, CDR2 SVGIG, per germline (reference sequence).

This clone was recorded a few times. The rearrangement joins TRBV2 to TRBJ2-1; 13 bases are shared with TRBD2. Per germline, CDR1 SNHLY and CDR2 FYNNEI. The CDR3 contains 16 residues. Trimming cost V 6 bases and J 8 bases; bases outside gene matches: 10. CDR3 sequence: CASSLRTSGRSDEQFF. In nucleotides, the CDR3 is TGTGCCAGCAGCCTCAGGACTAGCGGGAGATCCGATGAGCAGTTCTTC.

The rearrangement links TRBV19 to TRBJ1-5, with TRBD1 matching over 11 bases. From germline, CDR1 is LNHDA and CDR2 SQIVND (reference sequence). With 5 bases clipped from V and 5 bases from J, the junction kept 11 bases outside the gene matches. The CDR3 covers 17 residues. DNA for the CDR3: TGTGCCAGTAGTCCTAGCCGGGACAGGGGGTATCATCAGCCCCAGCATTTT. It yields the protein CASSPSRDRGYHQPQHF.

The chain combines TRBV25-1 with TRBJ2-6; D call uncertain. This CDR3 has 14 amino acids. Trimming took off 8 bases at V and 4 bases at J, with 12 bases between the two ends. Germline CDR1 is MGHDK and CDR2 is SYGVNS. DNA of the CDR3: TGTGCCAGCGGATACAGTAACGGGGCCAACGTCCTGACTTTC. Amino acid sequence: CASGYSNGANVLTF. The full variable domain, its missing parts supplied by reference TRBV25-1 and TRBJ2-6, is EADIYQTPRYLVIGTGKKITLECSQTMGHDKMYWYQQDPGMELHLIHYSYGVNSTEKGDLSSESTVSRIRTEHFPLTLESARPSHTSQYLCASGYSNGANVLTFGAGSRLTVL.

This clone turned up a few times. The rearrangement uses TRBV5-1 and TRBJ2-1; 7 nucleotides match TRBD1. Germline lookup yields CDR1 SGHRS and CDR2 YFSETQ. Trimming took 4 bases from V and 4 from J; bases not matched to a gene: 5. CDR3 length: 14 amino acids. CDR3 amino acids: CASSNPGQYNEQFF. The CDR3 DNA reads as TGCGCCAGCAGCAACCCGGGACAGTACAATGAGCAGTTCTTC.

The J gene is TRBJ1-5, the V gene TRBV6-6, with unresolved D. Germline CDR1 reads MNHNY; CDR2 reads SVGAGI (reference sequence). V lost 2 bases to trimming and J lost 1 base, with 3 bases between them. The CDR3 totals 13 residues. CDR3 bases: TGTGCCAGCAGTTACCAAAGCAATCAGCCCCAGCATTTT. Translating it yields CASSYQSNQPQHF.

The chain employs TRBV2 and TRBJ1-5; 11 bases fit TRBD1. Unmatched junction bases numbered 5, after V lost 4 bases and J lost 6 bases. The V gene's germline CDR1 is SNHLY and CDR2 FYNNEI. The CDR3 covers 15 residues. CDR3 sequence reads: CASSGGQGAGQPQHF. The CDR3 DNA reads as TGTGCCAGCAGTGGTGGACAGGGGGCCGGTCAGCCCCAGCATTTT.

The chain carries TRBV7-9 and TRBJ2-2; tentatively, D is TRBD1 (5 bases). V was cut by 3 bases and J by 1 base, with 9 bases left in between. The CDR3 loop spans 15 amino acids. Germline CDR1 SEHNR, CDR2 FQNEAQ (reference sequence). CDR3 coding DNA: TGTGCCAGCAGCTTCGTTCAGGGGAACACCGGGGAGCTGTTTTTT. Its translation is CASSFVQGNTGELFF.

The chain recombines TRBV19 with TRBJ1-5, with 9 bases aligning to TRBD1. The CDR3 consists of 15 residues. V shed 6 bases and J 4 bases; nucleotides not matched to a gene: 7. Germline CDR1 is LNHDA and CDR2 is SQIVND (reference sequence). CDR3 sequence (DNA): TGTGCCAGTAGAACCGGGACAGGGAGTAATCAGCCCCAGCATTTT. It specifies CASRTGTGSNQPQHF.

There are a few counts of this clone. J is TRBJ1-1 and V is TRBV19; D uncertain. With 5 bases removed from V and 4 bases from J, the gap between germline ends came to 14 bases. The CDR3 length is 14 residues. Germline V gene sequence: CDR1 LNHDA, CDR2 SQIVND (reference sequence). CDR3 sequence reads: CASSVDHGSTEAFF. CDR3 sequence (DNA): TGTGCCAGTAGTGTGGACCACGGGAGCACTGAAGCTTTCTTT.

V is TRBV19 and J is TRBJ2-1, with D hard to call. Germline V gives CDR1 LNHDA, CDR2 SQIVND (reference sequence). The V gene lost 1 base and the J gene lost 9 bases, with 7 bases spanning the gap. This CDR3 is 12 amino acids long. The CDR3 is CASSIGSLEQFF. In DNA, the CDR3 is TGTGCCAGTAGTATAGGGAGTCTTGAGCAGTTCTTC.

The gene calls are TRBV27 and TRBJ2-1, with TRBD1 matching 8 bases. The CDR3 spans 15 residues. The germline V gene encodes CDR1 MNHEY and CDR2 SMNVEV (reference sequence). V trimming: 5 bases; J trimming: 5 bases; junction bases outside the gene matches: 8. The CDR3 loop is CASSPGQGVHNEQFF. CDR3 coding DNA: TGTGCCAGCAGTCCAGGACAGGGAGTCCACAATGAGCAGTTCTTC.

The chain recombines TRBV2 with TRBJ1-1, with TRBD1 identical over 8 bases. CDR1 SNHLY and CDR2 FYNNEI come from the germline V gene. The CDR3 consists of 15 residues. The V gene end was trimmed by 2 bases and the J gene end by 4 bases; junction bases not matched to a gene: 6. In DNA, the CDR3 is TGTGCCAGCAGTGAATTAGGCACAGGGGGCACTGAAGCTTTCTTT. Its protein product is CASSELGTGGTEAFF.

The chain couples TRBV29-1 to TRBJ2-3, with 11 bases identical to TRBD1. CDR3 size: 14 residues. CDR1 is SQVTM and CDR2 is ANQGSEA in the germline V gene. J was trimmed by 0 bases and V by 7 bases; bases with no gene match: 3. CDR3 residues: CSARTGGSTDTQYF. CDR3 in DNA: TGCAGCGCACGGACAGGGGGCAGCACAGATACGCAGTATTTT.